This passage covers 17 T cell receptor beta chains from one sample sequenced in a study of CD8+CD57+ T cells in acquired aplastic anemia. The template used for profiling TCR beta VDJ and CDR3 was genomic DNA. MiXCR, run by TCRdb on the reads, gives a single entry per CDR3 protein. The sample gives 50,000 to 65,000 distinct CDR3 sequences, approximately 54% of which show up once; roughly 15% is in the top ten. CD8+CD57+ cell expansion had been shown by flow cytometry in patients chosen for sequencing. Material: sorted CD4+, CD8+, or CD8+CD57+ T cells (not recorded which) from PBMCs. The source is a human donor with aplastic anemia.

The gene calls are TRBV11-3 and TRBJ1-6; TRBD1 aligns across 9 bases. This CDR3 region has 15 residues. V lost 4 bases to trimming and J lost 10 bases; unmatched junction nucleotides: 8. From germline, CDR1 is SGHNT and CDR2 YENEEA. The CDR3 DNA reads TGTGCCAGCAGCTATACAGGGGGCGCCGAATCACCCCTCCACTTT. Translation gives CASSYTGGAESPLHF.

The chain employs TRBV10-3 and TRBJ1-6; 9 nucleotides line up with TRBD1. This CDR3 spans 15 amino acids. V trimming: 5 bases; J trimming: 9 bases; junction bases outside the gene matches: 8. CDR1 ENHRY and CDR2 SYGVKD come from the germline V gene. The CDR3 nucleotides are TGTGCCATCAGTCGGGACAGGGCCTTTACTTCACCCCTCCACTTT. Protein sequence: CAISRDRAFTSPLHF.

This clonotype has at least ten counts. The rearrangement uses TRBV27 and TRBJ2-2; D gene ambiguous. V was trimmed by 5 bases and J by 1 base, leaving 5 bases between them. CDR3 length: 13 residues. Looked up from germline, CDR1 is MNHEY and CDR2 is SMNVEV (reference sequence). The CDR3 nucleotides read TGTGCCAGCAGTCTTCTGAACACCGGGGAGCTGTTTTTT. Protein product: CASSLLNTGELFF.

The rearrangement joins TRBV10-2 to TRBJ2-3; 7 bases line up with TRBD1. CDR3 size: 16 residues. Looked up from germline, CDR1 is WSHSY and CDR2 is SAAADI. V trimming: 0 bases; J trimming: 3 bases; junction bases outside the gene matches: 6. The CDR3 DNA reads TGCGCCAGCAGTGAGTCGACAGGGAAGGGGACAGATACGCAGTATTTT. It translates to CASSESTGKGTDTQYF.

This clonotype was detected ten times or more. The V call is TRBV10-3, the J call TRBJ2-1; 10 bases match TRBD2. Trimming at V came to 5 bases and at J to 7 bases, leaving 14 bases not matched to a gene. Germline V gene sequence: CDR1 ENHRY, CDR2 SYGVKD. The CDR3 consists of 17 residues. In DNA form, the CDR3 reads TGTGCCATCAGTTGGACTAGCGGCCTCCAACAGCGGAATGAGCAGTTCTTC. This encodes CAISWTSGLQQRNEQFF.

The chain carries TRBV4-1 and TRBJ1-5; TRBD1 agrees at 7 bases. V trimming: 5 bases; J trimming: 3 bases; junction bases outside the gene matches: 7. Germline values: CDR1 MGHRA, CDR2 YSYEKL. The CDR3 covers 15 residues. CDR3 nucleotide sequence: TGCGCCAGCAGCGCCGTGACAGGGCACAATCAGCCCCAGCATTTT. Its protein product is CASSAVTGHNQPQHF.

J is TRBJ2-5 and V is TRBV15, with D unresolved. V lost 0 bases and J 2 bases, leaving 4 bases between the germline ends. The CDR3 contains 13 residues. Per germline, CDR1 LNHNV and CDR2 YYDKDF (reference sequence). CDR3 DNA: TGTGCCACCAGCAGAGAGCAGCAAGAGACCCAGTACTTC. It is translated as CATSREQQETQYF.

The chain is built from TRBV24-1 and TRBJ2-2, with 11 bases fitting TRBD2. Germline V gene sequence: CDR1 KGHDR, CDR2 SFDVKD. V lost 10 bases and J lost 1; bases outside the gene matches: 10. This CDR3 has 17 residues. CDR3 loop: CATRASGRYQNTGELFF. As DNA, the CDR3 is TGTGCCACTCGAGCTAGCGGGAGGTATCAGAACACCGGGGAGCTGTTTTTT.

In regard to this clonotype: A much larger clonotype is one base distant, so this may be a read error. The genes are TRBV9 and TRBJ2-3; D gene unclear. Trimming took 3 bases from V and 5 from J, leaving 16 bases between them. The CDR3 is 15 amino acids. Germline values: CDR1 SGDLS, CDR2 YYNGEE. The CDR3 sequence: CASSDPVVGIDTQYF. CDR3 DNA sequence: TGTGCCAGCAGCGATCCCGTCGTCGGTATAGATACGCAGTATTTT.

Many counts were recorded for this clonotype. The J gene is TRBJ2-7, the V gene TRBV4-2; D is unresolved. Deletions cut 0 bases from V and 3 bases from J, with 12 bases between. CDR1 is LGHNA and CDR2 is YNFKEQ in the germline V gene. CDR3 length equals 15 residues. CDR3 nucleotide sequence: TGTGCCAGCAGCCAAGAAGGAATTAAAAACTACGAGCAGTACTTC. Amino acid sequence: CASSQEGIKNYEQYF.

Many counts were recorded for this clonotype. This chain connects TRBV7-9 to TRBJ2-2; D ambiguous. Germline CDR1 SEHNR, CDR2 FQNEAQ (reference sequence). CDR3 length: 17 residues. Trimming cost V 5 bases and J 0 bases, with 16 bases left between them. The CDR3 protein is CASSPDGKEANTGELFF. CDR3 in DNA: TGTGCCAGCAGCCCCGACGGAAAAGAAGCGAACACCGGGGAGCTGTTTTTT.

This rearrangement joins TRBV7-2 to TRBJ2-7, with D hard to call. CDR3 length: 14 residues. Trimming pared 6 bases from V and 7 bases from J, leaving 19 bases between. CDR1 and CDR2 (germline): SGHTA, FQGNSA. This CDR3 reads CASSPRRRGWEQYF. CDR3 coding DNA: TGTGCCAGCAGTCCCAGGAGACGCGGATGGGAGCAGTACTTC.

The chain employs TRBV28 and TRBJ2-7; 10 bases agree with TRBD1. The CDR3 is 15 residues long. The germline V gene encodes CDR1 MDHEN and CDR2 SYDVKM. CDR3 sequence (DNA): TGTGCCAGTAGTTTGTTTCGGGACAGGGGCTACGAGCAGTACGTC. Translation: CASSLFRDRGYEQYV.

Only one count was recorded for this clonotype. This chain uses TRBV12-3 or TRBV12-4 with TRBJ1-6, with 8 bases that match TRBD1. CDR3 length: 12 residues. Trimming took 4 bases from V and 10 from J; bases not matched to a gene: 0. In DNA form, the CDR3 reads TGTGCCAGCAGTTACAGGGGGTCACCCCTCCACTTT. Protein: CASSYRGSPLHF.

V and J are TRBV27 and TRBJ2-1, with unresolved D. Germline V gene sequence: CDR1 MNHEY, CDR2 SMNVEV (reference sequence). The CDR3 has 15 amino acids. V was clipped by 2 bases and J by 4 bases, with 12 bases between them. CDR3 sequence reads: CASSLGPRSYNEQFF. CDR3 in DNA: TGTGCCAGCAGTTTAGGGCCCCGATCATACAATGAGCAGTTCTTC.

The chain is built from TRBV2 and TRBJ1-5; 10 nucleotides line up with TRBD1. Germline CDR1 is SNHLY and CDR2 is FYNNEI. CDR3 length: 14 amino acids. Trimming cost V 7 bases and J 5 bases; bases outside gene matches: 5. CDR3 DNA sequence: TGTGCCAGCACCCCGGGACAGGGGTATCAGCCCCAGCATTTT. Translating it yields CASTPGQGYQPQHF.

The chain is built from TRBV2 and TRBJ2-1, with D uncertain. Germline assignment: CDR1 SNHLY and CDR2 FYNNEI. The CDR3 extends over 12 amino acids. Trimming cost V 6 bases and J 4 bases, with 7 bases left between them. In nucleotides, the CDR3 is TGTGCCAGCAGGAACGTATACAATGAGCAGTTCTTC. This encodes CASRNVYNEQFF.